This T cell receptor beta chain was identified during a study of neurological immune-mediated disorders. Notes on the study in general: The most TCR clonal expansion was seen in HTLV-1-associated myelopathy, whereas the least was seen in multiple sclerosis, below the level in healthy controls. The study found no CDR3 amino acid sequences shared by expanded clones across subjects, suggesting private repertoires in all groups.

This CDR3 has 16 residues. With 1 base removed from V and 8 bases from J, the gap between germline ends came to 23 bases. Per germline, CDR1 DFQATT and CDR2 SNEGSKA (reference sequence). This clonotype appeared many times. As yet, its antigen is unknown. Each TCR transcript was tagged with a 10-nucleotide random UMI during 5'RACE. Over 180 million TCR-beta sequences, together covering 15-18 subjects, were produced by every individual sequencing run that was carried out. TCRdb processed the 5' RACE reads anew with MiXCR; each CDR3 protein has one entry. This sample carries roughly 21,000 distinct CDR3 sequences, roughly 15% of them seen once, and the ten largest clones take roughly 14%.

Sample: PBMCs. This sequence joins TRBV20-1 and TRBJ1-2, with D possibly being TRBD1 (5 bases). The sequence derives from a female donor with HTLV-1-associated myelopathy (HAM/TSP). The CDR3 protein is CSARGADRGFSEGYTF. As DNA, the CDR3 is TGCAGTGCTAGAGGGGCGGACCGGGGCTTTTCCGAGGGCTACACCTTC.